These 17 T cell receptor beta chains were sequenced from one sample in a study of cytomegalovirus exposure and HLA in healthy donors. PCR involved 60 Vbeta and 13 Jbeta primers. The protocol was immunoSEQ multiplex PCR, while the TCRdb copy is restricted to in-frame clones and leaves out a portion. The table has around 200,000 clones, roughly 77% seen once. What was sequenced was PBMCs. Receptor source: a young man in good health and CMV-seropositive.

The V gene is TRBV23-1, the J gene TRBJ2-1; TRBD2 agrees at 10 bases. TRBV23-1 is classed as an ORF, of uncertain function. V gave up 0 bases and J gave up 8 bases; unmatched junction bases: 7. CDR3 length: 16 residues. The CDR3 loop is CASSQSGLAGEDEQFF. DNA of the CDR3: TGCGCCAGCAGTCAATCGGGCCTAGCGGGGGAGGATGAGCAGTTCTTC.

CDR3 amino acids: CASSLGGRADTEAFF. For the CDR3, the DNA is TGTGCCAGCAGTTTGGGGGGGCGGGCTGACACTGAAGCTTTCTTT. The V and J genes are TRBV28 and TRBJ1-1; the D gene is possibly TRBD1 (6 bases). CDR3 length: 15 residues. Germline V gene data show CDR1 as MDHEN and CDR2 as SYDVKM. Deletions cut 3 bases from V and 3 bases from J, with 14 bases between.

The rearrangement links TRBV27 to TRBJ2-1; 13 nucleotides line up with TRBD2. This CDR3 contains 15 residues. V was pared by 6 bases and J by 8 bases, with 7 bases of the junction left unmatched. CDR1 is MNHEY and CDR2 is SMNVEV in the germline V gene (reference sequence). CDR3 sequence: CASSQTSGRRDEQFF. DNA of the CDR3: TGTGCCAGCAGCCAGACTAGCGGGAGGCGCGATGAGCAGTTCTTC.

The CDR3 bases are TGTGCCAGCTCACCACCTAGGCTAGCGGGTTACAATGAGCAGTTCTTC. The encoded protein is CASSPPRLAGYNEQFF. The chain recombines TRBV18 with TRBJ2-1; TRBD2 aligns across 8 bases. Trimming at V came to 0 bases and at J to 4 bases, leaving 5 bases not matched to a gene. The CDR3 is 16 residues long. The germline V gene encodes CDR1 KGHSH and CDR2 LQKENI.

The V and J genes are TRBV11-3 and TRBJ2-5, with TRBD2 as a possible D gene (6 bases). CDR1 is SGHNT and CDR2 is YENEEA in the germline V gene. Trimming took off 1 base at V and 11 bases at J, with 14 bases between the two ends. The CDR3 length is 13 residues. CDR3 nucleotides: TGTGCCAGCAGCTTAGTCCCCTCGGGAGAGCAGTACTTC. This codes for CASSLVPSGEQYF.

J is TRBJ2-3 and V is TRBV19, with D perhaps matching TRBD1 (5 bases). The CDR3 has 15 amino acids. Germline values: CDR1 LNHDA, CDR2 SQIVND (reference sequence). Trimming pared 5 bases from V and 1 base from J, leaving 13 bases between. The CDR3 nucleotides are TGTGCCAGTAGTTCTCACAGGTTCGGCACAGATACGCAGTATTTT. Protein sequence: CASSSHRFGTDTQYF.

V is TRBV5-1 and J is TRBJ2-2; 9 nucleotides align to TRBD2. Losses at the gene ends were 3 bases for V and 5 bases for J; bases not matched to a gene: 8. The CDR3 consists of 16 residues. The germline CDR1 and CDR2 sequences are SGHRS and YFSETQ. CDR3 sequence reads: CASSSPALAGTGELFF. As DNA, the CDR3 is TGCGCCAGCAGCTCCCCCGCCCTAGCGGGGACCGGGGAGCTGTTTTTT.

Only one count was recorded for this clone. The chain has TRBV5-1 and TRBJ1-1; 8 bases are shared with TRBD1. CDR1 is SGHRS, CDR2 YFSETQ, per germline. After removal of 3 bases from V and 0 bases from J, the junction contained 4 bases not matched to a gene. This CDR3 is 15 amino acids long. The CDR3, as DNA: TGCGCCAGCAGCTCACAGGGGGGGTTGAACACTGAAGCTTTCTTT. Its protein is CASSSQGGLNTEAFF.

The chain carries TRBV28 and TRBJ2-7, with TRBD2 identical over 8 bases. J was trimmed by 0 bases and V by 5 bases; bases with no gene match: 9. There are 16 residues in the CDR3. Germline V lookup: CDR1 MDHEN, CDR2 SYDVKM. The CDR3 DNA follows: TGTGCCAGCAGTGGGGCATCTAGCGGGCTCTCCTACGAGCAGTACTTC. It yields the protein CASSGASSGLSYEQYF.

The chain combines TRBV14 with TRBJ2-1; 8 bases are a match to TRBD2. The CDR3 sequence is 15 residues long. V lost 4 bases, J lost 4 bases, and 6 bases stayed unmatched. Germline values: CDR1 SGHDN, CDR2 FVKESK. CDR3 coding DNA: TGTGCCAGCAGCCCGTGGCGGGGGGTTTACAATGAGCAGTTCTTC. Protein sequence: CASSPWRGVYNEQFF.

The chain couples TRBV27 to TRBJ1-5; D not certain. V lost 5 bases to trimming and J lost 0 bases, with 17 bases between them. Germline-derived CDR1 and CDR2 are MNHEY and SMNVEV (reference sequence). The CDR3 loop spans 17 amino acids. CDR3 sequence (DNA): TGTGCCAGCAGTCCCCGAGACAAACCTCTTAGCAATCAGCCCCAGCATTTT. Residues: CASSPRDKPLSNQPQHF.

This chain joins TRBV5-1 and TRBJ2-2; TRBD2 agrees at 14 bases. The germline V gene encodes CDR1 SGHRS and CDR2 YFSETQ. The CDR3 extends over 18 amino acids. The J segment lost 4 bases and the V segment lost 0 bases, leaving 5 bases of the junction unmatched. CDR3 coding DNA: TGCGCCAGCAGCTTGGGGGGACTAGCGGGAGTAAGCACCGGGGAGCTGTTTTTT. As protein: CASSLGGLAGVSTGELFF.

The chain combines TRBV6-5 with TRBJ1-1; the match to TRBD1 covers 7 bases. The CDR3 length is 14 residues. Germline V gene lookup returns CDR1 MNHEY and CDR2 SVGAGI. Trimming cost V 2 bases and J 1 base; bases outside gene matches: 1. CDR3 region: CASSYDRANTEAFF. CDR3 coding DNA: TGTGCCAGCAGTTACGACAGGGCGAACACTGAAGCTTTCTTT.

V and J are TRBV2 and TRBJ1-2; tentative D call: TRBD1 (6 bases). The CDR3 consists of 14 residues. V gave up 3 bases and J gave up 7 bases, with 15 bases separating them. The germline V gene encodes CDR1 SNHLY and CDR2 FYNNEI. Here the CDR3 DNA reads TGTGCCAGCAGTGAGGGATGGGACATCGTTGGCTACACCTTC. Translating it yields CASSEGWDIVGYTF.

The chain has TRBV29-1 and TRBJ1-1, with D possibly matching TRBD1 (6 bases). Germline CDR1 reads SQVTM; CDR2 reads ANQGSEA. CDR3 length: 12 residues. Trimming shortened V by 7 bases and J by 5 bases, and 14 bases separated the two germline ends. In nucleotides, the CDR3 is TGCAGCGCTAGGGAGGGGGGGACTGAAGCTTTCTTT. It codes for CSAREGGTEAFF.

The chain carries TRBV21-1 and TRBJ2-7; TRBD2 was called by the table and not checked on the DNA. TRBV21-1 is an annotated pseudogene. The CDR3 is made up of 19 amino acids. The CDR3 reads CASSNATSGGSSLLDEQYF. DNA for the CDR3: TGTGCCAGCAGCAACGCGACTAGCGGGGGGTCCTCCCTCCTCGACGAGCAGTACTTC.

V and J are TRBV28 and TRBJ2-7; D uncertain. Trimming left V 7 bases short and J 2 bases short, with 12 bases between. This CDR3 contains 13 residues. The germline V gene encodes CDR1 MDHEN and CDR2 SYDVKM. In nucleotides, the CDR3 is TGTGCCAGCAACCCAACAGCTCCCTACGAGCAGTACTTC. Translated: CASNPTAPYEQYF.